Listed below are T cell receptor beta chains from one sample, sequenced in a study of blood T cell repertoires in COVID-19. Method: immunoSEQ multiplex PCR; TCRdb's copy keeps in-frame clones and lacks some. In the table there are about 67,000 clones, roughly 90% of which are singletons. Sequencing input: peripheral blood. The source of these receptors is a man in his fifties with active COVID-19. The CDR3 runs from the conserved cysteine through the conserved F or W. Fields, in order: J gene, D gene, V gene, clone size, CDR3 DNA, CDR3 protein. D genes are given only for firm matches. Clone size, where shown, is once, few, many, or a class for clones that have expanded.

J: TRBJ2-2
D: TRBD2
V: TRBV27
size: NA
DNA: TGTGCCAGCAGTTGGCTGGGAGAAGCGGGAGTAGCCGGGGAGCTGTTTTTT
CDR3: CASSWLGEAGVAGELFF

J: TRBJ2-7
D: NA
V: TRBV4-1
size: NA
DNA: TGCGCCAGCAGCCTGACTACCCCGAGCTCCTACGAGCAGTACTTC
CDR3: CASSLTTPSSYEQYF

J: TRBJ2-7
D: NA
V: TRBV3-1/TRBV3-2
size: NA
DNA: TGTGCCAGCAGCCAATTTACGGAGGGGCGGGAGCAGTACTTC
CDR3: CASSQFTEGREQYF

J: TRBJ1-3
D: TRBD1
V: TRBV2
size: NA
DNA: TGTGCCAGCACTCAACGTCGGGACAGGGTGACTGGAAACACCATATATTTT
CDR3: CASTQRRDRVTGNTIYF

J: TRBJ2-1
D: TRBD2
V: TRBV28
size: NA
DNA: TGTGCCAGCAGTTTATCCACTAGCGGGACTGCTGAGCAGTTCTTC
CDR3: CASSLSTSGTAEQFF

J: TRBJ2-5
D: NA
V: TRBV3-1/TRBV3-2
size: NA
DNA: TGTGCCAGCAGCCAAGGCGGCAGGGGCCAAGAGACCCAGTACTTC
CDR3: CASSQGGRGQETQYF

J: TRBJ1-3
D: NA
V: TRBV6-5
size: once
DNA: TGTGCCAGCAGTTACTCTTACATTGCCTCTGGAAACACCATATATTTT
CDR3: CASSYSYIASGNTIYF

J: TRBJ2-7
D: NA
V: TRBV19
size: few
DNA: TGTGCCACCAGCAGAGGTCAACACGAGCAGTACTTC
CDR3: CATSRGQHEQYF

J: TRBJ1-2
D: NA
V: TRBV6-6
size: NA
DNA: TGTGCCAGCAGTTACAGACACAAAAACTATGGCTACACCTTC
CDR3: CASSYRHKNYGYTF

J: TRBJ2-7
D: TRBD1
V: TRBV4-1
size: many
DNA: TGCGCCAGCAGCCAAGCAGAGGGATACACAGGGGGAAGGTACGAGCAGTACTTC
CDR3: CASSQAEGYTGGRYEQYF

J: TRBJ1-4
D: NA
V: TRBV21-1
size: NA
DNA: TGTGCCAGCAGCAAAGAAGGCACTTGCGGTGAAAAACTGTTTTTT
CDR3: CASSKEGTCGEKLFF

J: TRBJ1-1
D: NA
V: TRBV19
size: NA
DNA: TGTGCCAGTAGTTACACCCCGGGGAACACTGAAGCTTTCTTT
CDR3: CASSYTPGNTEAFF

J: TRBJ2-5
D: TRBD1
V: TRBV5-4
size: NA
DNA: TGTGCCAGCAGCTTCCCCGGGACAGAGATTCAAGAGACCCAGTACTTC
CDR3: CASSFPGTEIQETQYF

J: TRBJ2-1
D: TRBD2
V: TRBV19
size: once
DNA: TGTGCCAGTTCCCCCCTATTGGCTAGCGGGAGCTATGAGCAGTTCTTC
CDR3: CASSPLLASGSYEQFF

J: TRBJ1-1
D: TRBD1
V: TRBV7-4
size: NA
DNA: TGTGCCAGCAGCATTGACAGGGAAAGGGCCATGAACACTGAAGCTTTCTTT
CDR3: CASSIDRERAMNTEAFF

J: TRBJ1-5
D: NA
V: TRBV7-3
size: once
DNA: TGTGCCAGCAGCCGCTCAGGGGATGGGTATCAGCCCCAGCATTTT
CDR3: CASSRSGDGYQPQHF

J: TRBJ1-2
D: NA
V: TRBV5-1
size: NA
DNA: TGCGCCAGCAGCTTGGAGGCAGACATATATGGCTACACCTTC
CDR3: CASSLEADIYGYTF

J: TRBJ2-3
D: TRBD2
V: TRBV3-1/TRBV3-2
size: NA
DNA: TGTGCCGTGCAAGCGGGGGGCGGCACAGATACGCAGTATTTT
CDR3: CAVQAGGGTDTQYF

J: TRBJ1-2
D: NA
V: TRBV4-2
size: NA
DNA: TGTGCCAGCAGCCCCGACGCGGGATCCAACTATGGCTACACCTTC
CDR3: CASSPDAGSNYGYTF

J: TRBJ2-7
D: NA
V: TRBV19
size: NA
DNA: TGTGCCAGTAGTATAGCGACAGTCGGTTCCTACGAGCAGTACTTC
CDR3: CASSIATVGSYEQYF

J: TRBJ2-7
D: NA
V: TRBV7-9
size: NA
DNA: TGTGCCAGCAGGGACAGTTCCTACGAGCAGTACTTC
CDR3: CASRDSSYEQYF

J: TRBJ1-3
D: NA
V: TRBV7-2
size: NA
DNA: TGTGCCAGCAGCCTGGGGCAGGCCTTGTTAGGAAACACCATATATTTT
CDR3: CASSLGQALLGNTIYF

J: TRBJ1-5
D: NA
V: TRBV5-1
size: NA
DNA: TGCGCCAGCAGCCCTGGCGGGGGCAATCAGCCCCAGCATTTT
CDR3: CASSPGGGNQPQHF

J: TRBJ2-7
D: NA
V: TRBV23-1
size: NA
DNA: TGCGCCAGCAGTCAATCGGGAGGGGGAATTCCCTACGAGCAGTACTTC
CDR3: CASSQSGGGIPYEQYF